This T cell receptor beta chain was documented in a study of cytomegalovirus exposure and HLA in healthy donors. Study-wide results and caveats: Indistinguishable V segments, including TRBV6-2 and TRBV6-3, were excluded. A later analysis showed that HLA-associated TCR beta chains had undergone more clonal expansion than equally common others. Three of the chains that were CMV-associated were confirmed in vitro to be specific for CMV antigens. The sole available immune exposure information was CMV serostatus.

The study ran its PCR with 60 Vbeta and 13 Jbeta primers. Clones were read by immunoSEQ multiplex PCR, and TCRdb kept only the in-frame ones, dropping some. Of fewer than 150,000 clones listed, over 65% are singletons. For this clone: Its antigen is as yet unknown.

The CDR3 length is 15 residues. The ends lost 4 bases at V and 9 bases at J; junction bases unmatched: 12. Germline-derived CDR1 and CDR2 are SNHLY and FYNNEI. The sequenced sample consisted of PBMCs. V is TRBV2 and J is TRBJ2-1, with 7 nucleotides matching TRBD2. The origin of this receptor is a woman aged 50 to 65 in good health and CMV-seropositive. Here the CDR3 reads CASSGLAGIIAEQFF. Written as DNA, the CDR3 is TGTGCCAGCAGTGGACTAGCAGGTATCATCGCTGAGCAGTTCTTC.